This is a list of T cell receptor beta chains from one sample in a study of CD8 T cells in ankylosing spondylitis. TCRdb re-derived calls from the 5' RACE reads in MiXCR, one entry per CDR3 protein. The sample gives more than 300,000 distinct CDR3 sequences, less than 9.5% of which show up once; approximately 15% is in the top ten. The material sequenced was blood, either unsorted or a sorted T cell fraction (not recorded which). These receptor sequences come from a male donor with ankylosing spondylitis. CDR3s include the opening cysteine and the closing phenylalanine or tryptophan. D genes are given only for firm matches. Clone size appears in some rows only: once, few, many, or a class for an expanded clone.

D | J | size | V | CDR3 | DNA
TRBD1 | TRBJ1-4 | . | TRBV15 | CATSARTAIRGPSEKLFF | TGTGCCACCAGCGCTCGCACAGCGATCAGGGGGCCGAGTGAAAAACTGTTTTTT
. | TRBJ2-3 | many | TRBV4-1 | CASSQTGRSDFTDTQYF | TGCGCCAGCAGCCAAACGGGACGGTCCGACTTCACAGATACGCAGTATTTT
. | TRBJ2-1 | . | TRBV13 | CASSFVGRANEQFF | TGTGCCAGCAGCTTTGTGGGCAGGGCCAATGAGCAGTTCTTC
TRBD2 | TRBJ2-5 | . | TRBV7-9 | CASSLRVSSGSKETQYF | TGTGCCAGCAGCTTAAGGGTGTCTAGCGGGAGTAAAGAGACCCAGTACTTC
TRBD1 | TRBJ2-5 | . | TRBV19 | CASSTPYGDRGEETQYF | TGTGCCAGTAGTACACCCTATGGGGACAGGGGAGAGGAGACCCAGTACTTC
. | TRBJ1-2 | few | TRBV30 | CAWSVFRGGYTF | TGTGCCTGGAGTGTATTCAGGGGAGGCTACACCTTC
. | TRBJ2-2 | . | TRBV20-1 | CSARDPPGGSGGELFF | TGCAGTGCTAGAGATCCCCCCGGGGGCAGCGGCGGGGAGCTGTTTTTT
TRBD1 | TRBJ2-5 | many | TRBV10-3 | CAIRDTGVEETQYF | TGTGCCATCAGGGATACAGGGGTCGAAGAGACCCAGTACTTC
. | TRBJ2-5 | few | TRBV7-2 | CASSLAWETQYF | TGTGCCAGCAGCTTAGCGTGGGAGACCCAGTACTTC
. | TRBJ1-1 | many | TRBV4-1 | CASSRGHPDTEAFF | TGCGCCAGCAGCCGGGGACACCCGGACACTGAAGCTTTCTTT
TRBD2 | TRBJ2-1 | . | TRBV14 | CASSLHLAGDHNEQFF | TGTGCCAGCAGCCTCCACCTAGCGGGAGACCACAATGAGCAGTTCTTC
. | TRBJ2-7 | many | TRBV7-3 | CASRPDRRREQYF | TGTGCCAGCAGACCAGACAGAAGGCGCGAGCAGTACTTC
. | TRBJ2-5 | many | TRBV28 | CASSAGTKQETQYF | TGTGCCAGCAGTGCCGGGACAAAACAAGAGACCCAGTACTTC
. | TRBJ2-3 | few | TRBV20-1 | CSARVGRRVRFTDTQYF | TGCAGTGCTAGAGTGGGTCGAAGGGTTAGGTTCACAGATACGCAGTATTTT
TRBD2 | TRBJ2-1 | few | TRBV29-1 | CSVQTSGSYNEQFF | TGCAGCGTCCAGACTAGCGGCTCCTACAATGAGCAGTTCTTC
. | TRBJ1-2 | . | TRBV20-1 | CSARVPGRYGYTF | TGCAGTGCTAGAGTTCCGGGTCGCTATGGCTACACCTTC
. | TRBJ1-6 | . | TRBV9 | CASSGPRRDSPLHF | TGTGCCAGCAGCGGGCCCCGACGGGATTCACCCCTCCACTTT
. | TRBJ2-2 | . | TRBV5-5 | CASSLVVNTGELFF | TGTGCCAGCAGCTTGGTGGTGAACACCGGGGAGCTGTTTTTT
TRBD2 | TRBJ2-1 | . | TRBV11-1 | CASSTWLADYNEQFF | TGTGCCAGCAGCACGTGGCTAGCGGACTACAATGAGCAGTTCTTC
TRBD1 | TRBJ1-4 | . | TRBV5-1 | CASRLQGARTNEKLFF | TGCGCCAGCCGTCTACAGGGGGCCAGAACTAATGAAAAACTGTTTTTT
. | TRBJ2-2 | . | TRBV7-3 | CASSLIGGVGIDGELFF | TGTGCCAGCAGCTTAATAGGCGGAGTGGGGATTGACGGGGAGCTGTTTTTT
. | TRBJ1-4 | many | TRBV9 | CASSAREGTNEKLFF | TGTGCCAGCAGCGCCCGTGAAGGTACTAATGAAAAACTGTTTTTT
. | TRBJ2-3 | few | TRBV3-1 | CASSQEGVLITDTQYF | TGTGCCAGCAGCCAAGAAGGGGTGCTAATCACAGATACGCAGTATTTT
TRBD2 | TRBJ2-1 | few | TRBV25-1 | CASSGGGQGSYNEQFF | TGTGCCAGCAGTGGGGGGGGTCAGGGTTCCTACAATGAGCAGTTCTTC
. | TRBJ2-6 | . | TRBV12-3/TRBV12-4 | CASNAGPIGSGANVLTF | TGTGCCAGCAACGCGGGACCGATAGGGTCTGGGGCCAACGTCCTGACTTTC
. | TRBJ2-7 | many | TRBV29-1 | CSVYKTGYEQYF | TGCAGCGTTTATAAAACAGGGTACGAGCAGTACTTC
. | TRBJ2-1 | few | TRBV29-1 | CSVEDRVTRISYNEQFF | TGCAGCGTTGAAGATCGGGTCACAAGGATCTCCTACAATGAGCAGTTCTTC
. | TRBJ1-2 | . | TRBV4-2 | CASSQPGGSLLIGYTF | TGTGCCAGCAGCCAGCCCGGGGGGTCCCTCCTTATTGGCTACACCTTC
. | TRBJ1-6 | . | TRBV7-3 | CASSLVKGGNSPLHF | TGTGCCAGCAGCTTAGTTAAGGGTGGTAATTCACCCCTCCACTTT
. | TRBJ1-6 | few | TRBV14 | CASSQVGQRWNSPLHF | TGTGCCAGCAGCCAAGTCGGGCAGAGGTGGAATTCACCCCTCCACTTT
. | TRBJ2-7 | few | TRBV5-1 | CASSLDGGFSSVFSYEQYF | TGCGCCAGCAGCTTGGATGGGGGTTTTAGTTCGGTTTTCTCCTACGAGCAGTACTTC
. | TRBJ2-7 | few | TRBV12-3/TRBV12-4 | CASSFGVTYEQYF | TGTGCCAGCAGTTTTGGGGTTACCTACGAGCAGTACTTC
. | TRBJ2-7 | . | TRBV7-2 | CASSSGGTFYEQYF | TGTGCCAGCAGCTCTGGTGGGACTTTCTACGAGCAGTACTTC
. | TRBJ2-5 | . | TRBV5-1 | CASSNGPGYRETQYF | TGCGCCAGCAGCAACGGTCCAGGGTACCGGGAGACCCAGTACTTC
. | TRBJ2-5 | few | TRBV5-1 | CASSLDTSRETQYF | TGCGCCAGCAGCTTGGATACGAGTAGGGAGACCCAGTACTTC
. | TRBJ1-6 | . | TRBV2 | CASSGPNNSPLHF | TGTGCCAGCAGTGGGCCGAATAATTCACCCCTCCACTTT
. | TRBJ2-3 | many | TRBV4-1 | CASSQVPDTQYF | TGCGCCAGCAGCCAAGTCCCAGATACGCAGTATTTT
. | TRBJ1-1 | . | TRBV29-1 | CSVSIDRLNTEAFF | TGCAGCGTTTCCATCGACAGATTGAACACTGAAGCTTTCTTT
TRBD1 | TRBJ2-7 | many | TRBV20-1 | CSGRQGVEQYF | TGCAGTGGGCGGCAGGGGGTCGAGCAGTACTTC
. | TRBJ2-3 | many | TRBV4-3 | CASSLQGTPHTDTQYF | TGCGCCAGCAGCCTCCAAGGGACCCCCCACACAGATACGCAGTATTTT
TRBD1 | TRBJ2-3 | . | TRBV10-3 | CAISPGQTYGTDTQYF | TGTGCCATCAGCCCGGGACAGACTTACGGCACAGATACGCAGTATTTT
. | TRBJ2-2 | many | TRBV24-1 | CATSDLRLRTGELFF | TGTGCCACCAGTGATTTGAGGTTGAGGACCGGGGAGCTGTTTTTT
TRBD2 | TRBJ2-7 | many | TRBV6-1 | CASMRGGTGEQYF | TGTGCCAGCATGAGGGGAGGGACTGGAGAGCAGTACTTC
TRBD1 | TRBJ1-1 | . | TRBV9 | CASSVGIGTARLNTEAFF | TGTGCCAGCAGCGTAGGAATTGGGACAGCCCGTTTGAACACTGAAGCTTTCTTT
. | TRBJ2-5 | . | TRBV19 | CASSKAGRGETQYF | TGTGCCAGTAGTAAGGCAGGGCGAGGAGAGACCCAGTACTTC
TRBD1 | TRBJ2-7 | few | TRBV5-1 | CASSSGQGSFILSEQYF | TGCGCCAGCAGCTCCGGACAGGGCTCCTTTATTCTTTCCGAGCAGTACTTC
TRBD1 | TRBJ1-2 | few | TRBV20-1 | CSATGTGANYGYTF | TGCAGTGCAACCGGGACAGGAGCTAACTATGGCTACACCTTC
TRBD2 | TRBJ2-3 | many | TRBV29-1 | CSVIIAGASLSTDTQYF | TGCAGCGTGATAATAGCGGGAGCCTCCTTAAGCACAGATACGCAGTATTTT
. | TRBJ1-1 | few | TRBV29-1 | CSVAVIPGIEAFF | TGCAGCGTTGCAGTTATTCCAGGGATTGAAGCTTTCTTT
TRBD2 | TRBJ2-1 | . | TRBV3-1 | CASSLGLAVYEQFF | TGTGCCAGCAGCCTGGGACTAGCGGTGTACGAGCAGTTCTTC
. | TRBJ1-1 | many | TRBV4-2 | CASSQEGGVNTEAFF | TGTGCCAGCAGCCAAGAGGGGGGGGTGAACACTGAAGCTTTCTTT
. | TRBJ2-3 | many | TRBV5-1 | CASSLAGGGTDTQYF | TGCGCCAGCAGCTTGGCCGGGGGCGGCACAGATACGCAGTATTTT
. | TRBJ2-5 | few | TRBV12-3/TRBV12-4 | CASSFNYQETQYF | TGTGCCAGCAGTTTCAACTACCAAGAGACCCAGTACTTC
. | TRBJ1-6 | . | TRBV12-3/TRBV12-4 | CASSLGAKDSPLHF | TGTGCCAGCAGTTTGGGGGCAAAGGATTCACCCCTCCACTTT